Listed below are T cell receptor beta chains from one sample, sequenced in a study of beta chain features in type 1 diabetes. Measured with immunoSEQ multiplex PCR; TCRdb has only the in-frame clones, and not every one. The repertoire holds hundreds of thousands of clones, with 15% as singletons. Sequenced material: naive CD4+ T cells from blood. Every receptor here comes from a man between 18 and 29 years old in good health. The CDR3 runs from the conserved cysteine through the conserved F or W. The order of the fields is CDR3 length, clone size, J gene, D gene, V gene, CDR3 DNA, CDR3 protein. D genes are given only for firm matches. Where a row states a size, it is once, few, many or the class of an expanded clone; other rows omit it.

CDR3 length: 17
clone size: NA
J gene: TRBJ2-3
D gene: NA
V gene: TRBV4-1
CDR3 DNA: TGCGCCAGCAGCCAAGATGTCGGCGGAAGATACACAGATACGCAGTATTTT
CDR3 protein: CASSQDVGGRYTDTQYF

CDR3 length: 12
clone size: few
J gene: TRBJ2-3
D gene: NA
V gene: TRBV5-4
CDR3 DNA: TGTGCCAGCAGCCAGGGTTCAGATACGCAGTATTTT
CDR3 protein: CASSQGSDTQYF

CDR3 length: 17
clone size: few
J gene: TRBJ1-3
D gene: NA
V gene: TRBV7-9
CDR3 DNA: TGTGCCAGCAGCCCCCAAGGGGGGAGCGGGTCTGGAAACACCATATATTTT
CDR3 protein: CASSPQGGSGSGNTIYF

CDR3 length: 17
clone size: few
J gene: TRBJ2-4
D gene: NA
V gene: TRBV27
CDR3 DNA: TGTGCCAGCAGTTTATTCCCCAGTAATCTAGCCAAAAACATTCAGTACTTC
CDR3 protein: CASSLFPSNLAKNIQYF

CDR3 length: 14
clone size: few
J gene: TRBJ1-1
D gene: NA
V gene: TRBV25-1
CDR3 DNA: TGTGCCAGCAGTGAATCAGGGAGGACCACTGAAGCTTTCTTT
CDR3 protein: CASSESGRTTEAFF

CDR3 length: 16
clone size: few
J gene: TRBJ2-4
D gene: TRBD2
V gene: TRBV2
CDR3 DNA: TGTGCCAGCAGCGGGACTAGCGGGGGGGCCAGAAACATTCAGTACTTC
CDR3 protein: CASSGTSGGARNIQYF

CDR3 length: 13
clone size: NA
J gene: TRBJ2-3
D gene: NA
V gene: TRBV7-3
CDR3 DNA: TGTGCCAGCAGCTTACGGCCCACAGATACGCAGTATTTT
CDR3 protein: CASSLRPTDTQYF

CDR3 length: 15
clone size: few
J gene: TRBJ2-5
D gene: NA
V gene: TRBV7-9
CDR3 DNA: TGTGCCAGCACGCCACAGGGAGGAATACAAGAGACCCAGTACTTC
CDR3 protein: CASTPQGGIQETQYF

CDR3 length: 14
clone size: NA
J gene: TRBJ1-1
D gene: NA
V gene: TRBV10-3
CDR3 DNA: TGTGCCATCAGTCCCGGGACGAGGAACACTGAAGCTTTCTTT
CDR3 protein: CAISPGTRNTEAFF

CDR3 length: 18
clone size: NA
J gene: TRBJ2-3
D gene: TRBD2
V gene: TRBV9
CDR3 DNA: TGTGCCAGCAGCGTAACTGGGGGAGGGCCGGGTATCCCAGATACGCAGTATTTT
CDR3 protein: CASSVTGGGPGIPDTQYF

CDR3 length: 14
clone size: few
J gene: TRBJ1-3
D gene: NA
V gene: TRBV2
CDR3 DNA: TGTGCCAGCAGCCCCCTCGAATCAGGAAACACCATATATTTT
CDR3 protein: CASSPLESGNTIYF

CDR3 length: 13
clone size: few
J gene: TRBJ1-1
D gene: NA
V gene: TRBV9
CDR3 DNA: TGTGCCAGCAGCGTAGTAGGGGACACTGAAGCTTTCTTT
CDR3 protein: CASSVVGDTEAFF

CDR3 length: 14
clone size: NA
J gene: TRBJ1-2
D gene: NA
V gene: TRBV6-5
CDR3 DNA: TGTGCCAGCAGTACCCAAGGCCTGACCTATGGCTACACCTTC
CDR3 protein: CASSTQGLTYGYTF

CDR3 length: 17
clone size: NA
J gene: TRBJ2-1
D gene: TRBD1
V gene: TRBV5-1
CDR3 DNA: TGCGCCAGCAGCTTGAATGGGGGACAGAGCTCCTACAATGAGCAGTTCTTC
CDR3 protein: CASSLNGGQSSYNEQFF

CDR3 length: 18
clone size: few
J gene: TRBJ2-7
D gene: NA
V gene: TRBV15
CDR3 DNA: TGTGCCACCAGCAGAGATTTCCTTACGGGCGGGATGCCCTACGAGCAGTACTTC
CDR3 protein: CATSRDFLTGGMPYEQYF

CDR3 length: 14
clone size: few
J gene: TRBJ2-5
D gene: NA
V gene: TRBV7-2
CDR3 DNA: TGTGCCAGCAGCTTATACTCGTCGGCGGAGACCCAGTACTTC
CDR3 protein: CASSLYSSAETQYF

CDR3 length: 14
clone size: NA
J gene: TRBJ2-5
D gene: NA
V gene: TRBV5-1
CDR3 DNA: TGCGCCAGCAGACCACCCTCGACCTCAGAGACCCAGTACTTC
CDR3 protein: CASRPPSTSETQYF

CDR3 length: 14
clone size: few
J gene: TRBJ2-7
D gene: NA
V gene: TRBV28
CDR3 DNA: TGTGCCAGCAGTCCCCCTAGGCACCCCAACGAGCAGTACTTC
CDR3 protein: CASSPPRHPNEQYF

CDR3 length: 17
clone size: few
J gene: TRBJ1-1
D gene: TRBD1
V gene: TRBV9
CDR3 DNA: TGTGCCAGCAGCACCAGAGGAGGGACAGTTAAGAACACTGAAGCTTTCTTT
CDR3 protein: CASSTRGGTVKNTEAFF

CDR3 length: 20
clone size: many
J gene: TRBJ2-1
D gene: NA
V gene: TRBV10-3
CDR3 DNA: TGTGCCATCAGTGTCCGAGGAATTGGGCATGGCGGAGGCTCCTACAATGAGCAGTTCTTC
CDR3 protein: CAISVRGIGHGGGSYNEQFF

CDR3 length: 16
clone size: few
J gene: TRBJ2-2
D gene: NA
V gene: TRBV7-9
CDR3 DNA: TGTGCCAGCACCCGAGTAAGGACTGCGAACACCGGGGAGCTGTTTTTT
CDR3 protein: CASTRVRTANTGELFF

CDR3 length: 15
clone size: NA
J gene: TRBJ2-3
D gene: NA
V gene: TRBV6-1
CDR3 DNA: TGTGCCAGCATAAAACACAGGACATATTCAGATACGCAGTATTTT
CDR3 protein: CASIKHRTYSDTQYF

CDR3 length: 14
clone size: NA
J gene: TRBJ2-1
D gene: TRBD1
V gene: TRBV19
CDR3 DNA: TGTGCCAGTAGTAGACAGGGAACCTACAATGAGCAGTTCTTC
CDR3 protein: CASSRQGTYNEQFF

CDR3 length: 15
clone size: NA
J gene: TRBJ2-5
D gene: NA
V gene: TRBV1
CDR3 DNA: TGCACCAGCAGCCAAGCACCGGGGTCGGAGGAGACCCAGTACTTC
CDR3 protein: CTSSQAPGSEETQYF

CDR3 length: 14
clone size: NA
J gene: TRBJ2-7
D gene: TRBD1
V gene: TRBV7-2
CDR3 DNA: TGTGCCAGCAGCTCGGGGACAGGGGGTGTCGAGCAGTACTTC
CDR3 protein: CASSSGTGGVEQYF

CDR3 length: 15
clone size: NA
J gene: TRBJ1-6
D gene: NA
V gene: TRBV28
CDR3 DNA: TGTGCCAGCAGTAACACCCGGGACAAGATTTCACCCCTCCACTTT
CDR3 protein: CASSNTRDKISPLHF

CDR3 length: 15
clone size: NA
J gene: TRBJ2-2
D gene: NA
V gene: TRBV28
CDR3 DNA: TGTGCCAGCAGTTCCCCAGGGGGGCGGGCCGGGGAGCTGTTTTTT
CDR3 protein: CASSSPGGRAGELFF

CDR3 length: 19
clone size: few
J gene: TRBJ1-1
D gene: NA
V gene: TRBV11-3
CDR3 DNA: TGTGCCAGCAGCTTAGTTGCATACCGTCCAGGGAACGCGAACACTGAAGCTTTCTTT
CDR3 protein: CASSLVAYRPGNANTEAFF

CDR3 length: 14
clone size: NA
J gene: TRBJ2-7
D gene: NA
V gene: TRBV6-6
CDR3 DNA: TGTGCCAGCAGTTACTCGATCCCGAATTACGAGCAGTACTTC
CDR3 protein: CASSYSIPNYEQYF

CDR3 length: 11
clone size: few
J gene: TRBJ2-7
D gene: NA
V gene: TRBV5-1
CDR3 DNA: TGCGCCAGCAGCTGGGGGGACGAGCAGTACTTC
CDR3 protein: CASSWGDEQYF

CDR3 length: 14
clone size: NA
J gene: TRBJ2-7
D gene: TRBD2
V gene: TRBV18
CDR3 DNA: TGTGCCAGCTCATCCGGGGGGTCCCCCTACGAGCAGTACTTC
CDR3 protein: CASSSGGSPYEQYF

CDR3 length: 15
clone size: few
J gene: TRBJ1-3
D gene: NA
V gene: TRBV6-5
CDR3 DNA: TGTGCCAGCAGCTGGGGATCCACCTCTGGAAACACCATATATTTT
CDR3 protein: CASSWGSTSGNTIYF

CDR3 length: 15
clone size: NA
J gene: TRBJ1-1
D gene: TRBD1
V gene: TRBV7-2
CDR3 DNA: TGTGCCAGCAGCTTGAACAGGGGGCGCGGTACTGAAGCTTTCTTT
CDR3 protein: CASSLNRGRGTEAFF

CDR3 length: 12
clone size: few
J gene: TRBJ2-3
D gene: NA
V gene: TRBV5-5
CDR3 DNA: TGTGCCAGCCACTTTGTGGGGGATACGCAGTATTTT
CDR3 protein: CASHFVGDTQYF

CDR3 length: 13
clone size: NA
J gene: TRBJ1-4
D gene: NA
V gene: TRBV9
CDR3 DNA: TGTGCCAGCAGCTCCCCACCGGGGGAAAAACTGTTTTTT
CDR3 protein: CASSSPPGEKLFF

CDR3 length: 11
clone size: few
J gene: TRBJ2-1
D gene: NA
V gene: TRBV29-1
CDR3 DNA: TGCAGCGTTAAACAGATCAATGAGCAGTTCTTC
CDR3 protein: CSVKQINEQFF

CDR3 length: 13
clone size: few
J gene: TRBJ2-7
D gene: NA
V gene: TRBV11-2
CDR3 DNA: TGTGCCAGCACCTACAGGGGAGGCTACGAGCAGTACTTC
CDR3 protein: CASTYRGGYEQYF

CDR3 length: 13
clone size: few
J gene: TRBJ1-1
D gene: NA
V gene: TRBV5-1
CDR3 DNA: TGCGCCAGCAGCTTACAGCGGGGGACTGAAGCTTTCTTT
CDR3 protein: CASSLQRGTEAFF

CDR3 length: 15
clone size: NA
J gene: TRBJ2-2
D gene: NA
V gene: TRBV6-6
CDR3 DNA: TGTGCCAGCAGTTACTGGCAGGAGAATACCGGGGAGCTGTTTTTT
CDR3 protein: CASSYWQENTGELFF

CDR3 length: 14
clone size: few
J gene: TRBJ2-1
D gene: TRBD1
V gene: TRBV7-9
CDR3 DNA: TGTGCCAGCAGCTTGACAGGGGAGACGGGTGAGCAGTTCTTC
CDR3 protein: CASSLTGETGEQFF

CDR3 length: 15
clone size: NA
J gene: TRBJ2-2
D gene: NA
V gene: TRBV10-3
CDR3 DNA: TGTGCCATCAGTGAGTGGGGGACGAACACCGGGGAGCTGTTTTTT
CDR3 protein: CAISEWGTNTGELFF

CDR3 length: 18
clone size: few
J gene: TRBJ2-1
D gene: TRBD2
V gene: TRBV7-2
CDR3 DNA: TGTGCCAGCAGCTTAAGAGAGATAGCGGGAGGGCCGGGGTATGAGCAGTTCTTC
CDR3 protein: CASSLREIAGGPGYEQFF

CDR3 length: 11
clone size: NA
J gene: TRBJ2-1
D gene: NA
V gene: TRBV20-1
CDR3 DNA: TGCAGTGCTAGCGGGGAGGTTGAGCAGTTCTTC
CDR3 protein: CSASGEVEQFF

CDR3 length: 16
clone size: few
J gene: TRBJ2-7
D gene: TRBD1
V gene: TRBV7-9
CDR3 DNA: TGTGCCAGCAGCCCAAGTTGGGGACAGGGTTTCTACGAGCAGTACTTC
CDR3 protein: CASSPSWGQGFYEQYF

CDR3 length: 14
clone size: few
J gene: TRBJ1-2
D gene: NA
V gene: TRBV2
CDR3 DNA: TGTGCCAGCAGTGAAGGGCTGACTGGCTATGGCTACACCTTC
CDR3 protein: CASSEGLTGYGYTF

CDR3 length: 13
clone size: few
J gene: TRBJ2-7
D gene: NA
V gene: TRBV19
CDR3 DNA: TGTGCCAGTACCACAGTCGCGGGGAGCGAGCAGTACTTC
CDR3 protein: CASTTVAGSEQYF

CDR3 length: 13
clone size: NA
J gene: TRBJ1-2
D gene: NA
V gene: TRBV2
CDR3 DNA: TGTGCCAGCAGTGAGACACAAAACTATGGCTACACCTTC
CDR3 protein: CASSETQNYGYTF

CDR3 length: 15
clone size: NA
J gene: TRBJ1-2
D gene: NA
V gene: TRBV27
CDR3 DNA: TGTGCCAGCAGTCCTAACCCCGCAGTAGGTTATGGCTACACCTTC
CDR3 protein: CASSPNPAVGYGYTF

CDR3 length: 16
clone size: NA
J gene: TRBJ1-2
D gene: NA
V gene: TRBV28
CDR3 DNA: TGTGCCAGCACCCCGAGAGGGGCCCGTATTCACTATGGCTACACCTTC
CDR3 protein: CASTPRGARIHYGYTF

CDR3 length: 14
clone size: NA
J gene: TRBJ2-3
D gene: NA
V gene: TRBV28
CDR3 DNA: TGTGCCAGCATTCCCGGGACCGTTTCGAGTACGCAGTATTTT
CDR3 protein: CASIPGTVSSTQYF

CDR3 length: 13
clone size: NA
J gene: TRBJ1-3
D gene: NA
V gene: TRBV6-5
CDR3 DNA: TGTGCCACCACGGGTTTCTCTGGAAACACCATATATTTT
CDR3 protein: CATTGFSGNTIYF

CDR3 length: 15
clone size: few
J gene: TRBJ2-7
D gene: NA
V gene: TRBV18
CDR3 DNA: TGTGCCAGCTCTCTCCTCAACCGGGAGCCCTACGAGCAGTACTTC
CDR3 protein: CASSLLNREPYEQYF

CDR3 length: 16
clone size: NA
J gene: TRBJ1-3
D gene: NA
V gene: TRBV27
CDR3 DNA: TGTGCCAGCAGTGGAGACAGAAACTTTCCTGGAAACACCATATATTTT
CDR3 protein: CASSGDRNFPGNTIYF

CDR3 length: 16
clone size: NA
J gene: TRBJ1-1
D gene: NA
V gene: TRBV15
CDR3 DNA: TGTGCCACCAGCAGAGATCAGTGGACAGCGAACACTGAAGCTTTCTTT
CDR3 protein: CATSRDQWTANTEAFF

CDR3 length: 13
clone size: few
J gene: TRBJ2-7
D gene: NA
V gene: TRBV14
CDR3 DNA: TGTGCCAGCAGCCAAGCTGGGATGGGCGAGCAGTACTTC
CDR3 protein: CASSQAGMGEQYF

CDR3 length: 12
clone size: NA
J gene: TRBJ1-1
D gene: TRBD1
V gene: TRBV28
CDR3 DNA: TGTGCCAGCAGTTACAGGGGCACTGAAGCTTTCTTT
CDR3 protein: CASSYRGTEAFF

CDR3 length: 13
clone size: NA
J gene: TRBJ2-7
D gene: NA
V gene: TRBV25-1
CDR3 DNA: TGTGCCAGCAGCTCCGGGGTACCCTACGAGCAGTACTTC
CDR3 protein: CASSSGVPYEQYF

CDR3 length: 16
clone size: few
J gene: TRBJ2-2
D gene: TRBD2
V gene: TRBV15
CDR3 DNA: TGTGCCACCAGCAGAGGGGGCGGGGGAAACACCGGGGAGCTGTTTTTT
CDR3 protein: CATSRGGGGNTGELFF

CDR3 length: 15
clone size: NA
J gene: TRBJ2-1
D gene: NA
V gene: TRBV7-3
CDR3 DNA: TGTGCCAGCAGCACGCGAGAGGGAATACGTAGTGAGCAGTTCTTC
CDR3 protein: CASSTREGIRSEQFF

CDR3 length: 15
clone size: NA
J gene: TRBJ1-2
D gene: NA
V gene: TRBV27
CDR3 DNA: TGTGCCAGCACCCCTGGGCGGGATGCGCACTATGGCTACACCTTC
CDR3 protein: CASTPGRDAHYGYTF